This T cell receptor beta chain derives from a study of OX40 agonist ivuxolimab in advanced cancers. About this clone: Other DNA variants within this sample encode the same CDR3.

The protocol was immunoSEQ multiplex PCR, while the TCRdb copy is restricted to in-frame clones and leaves out a portion. The data contain more than 50,000 clones, 86% of them singletons. V lost 5 bases, J lost 1 base, and 15 bases lay in between. The CDR3 consists of 16 residues. Per the germline V gene, CDR1 is LNHDA and CDR2 is SQIVND (reference sequence). The receptor was isolated from an adult with an advanced solid tumor such as melanoma, head and neck, liver or kidney cancer. The material sequenced was CD4+ or CD8+ T cells sorted from blood, taken in a trial of the OX40 agonist ivuxolimab. V usage is TRBV19 and J usage is TRBJ1-5, with a tentative D call TRBD1 (6 bases). CDR3 coding DNA: TGTGCCAGTAGTCCCCGGCAGGGGAACAGCAATCAGCCCCAGCATTTT. Translating gives CASSPRQGNSNQPQHF.